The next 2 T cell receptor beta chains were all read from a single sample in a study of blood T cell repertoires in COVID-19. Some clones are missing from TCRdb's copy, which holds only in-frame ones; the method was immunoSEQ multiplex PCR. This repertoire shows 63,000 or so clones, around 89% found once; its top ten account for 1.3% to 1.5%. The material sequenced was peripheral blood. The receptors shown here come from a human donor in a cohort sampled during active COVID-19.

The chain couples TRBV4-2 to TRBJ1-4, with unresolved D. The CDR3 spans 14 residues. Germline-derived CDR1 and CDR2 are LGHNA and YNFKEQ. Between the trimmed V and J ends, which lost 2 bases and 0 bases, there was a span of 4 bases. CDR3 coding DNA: TGTGCCAGCAGCCAACAGTCAACTAATGAAAAACTGTTTTTT. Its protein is CASSQQSTNEKLFF.

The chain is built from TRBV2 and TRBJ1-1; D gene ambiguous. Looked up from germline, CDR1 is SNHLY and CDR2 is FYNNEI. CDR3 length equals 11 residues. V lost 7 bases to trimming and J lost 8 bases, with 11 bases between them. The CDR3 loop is CASKRLHEAFF. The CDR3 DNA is TGTGCCAGCAAGCGTTTGCACGAAGCTTTCTTT.